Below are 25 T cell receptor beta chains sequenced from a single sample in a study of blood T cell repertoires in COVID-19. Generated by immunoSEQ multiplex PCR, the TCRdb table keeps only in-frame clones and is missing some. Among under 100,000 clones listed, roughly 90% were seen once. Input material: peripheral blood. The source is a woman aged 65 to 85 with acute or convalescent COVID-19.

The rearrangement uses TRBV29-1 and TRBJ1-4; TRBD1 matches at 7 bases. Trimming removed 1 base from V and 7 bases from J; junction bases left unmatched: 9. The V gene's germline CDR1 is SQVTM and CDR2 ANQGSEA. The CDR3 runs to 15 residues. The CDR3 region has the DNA TGCAGCGTTGAAGGGTCCCACAGGGGCCCTGAAAAACTGTTTTTT. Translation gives CSVEGSHRGPEKLFF.

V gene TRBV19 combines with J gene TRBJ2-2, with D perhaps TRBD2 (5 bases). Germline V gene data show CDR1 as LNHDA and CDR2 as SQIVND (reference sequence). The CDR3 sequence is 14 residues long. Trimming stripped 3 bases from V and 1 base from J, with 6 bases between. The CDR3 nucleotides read TGTGCCAGTAGTATGAGGGAGAACACCGGGGAGCTGTTTTTT. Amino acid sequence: CASSMRENTGELFF.

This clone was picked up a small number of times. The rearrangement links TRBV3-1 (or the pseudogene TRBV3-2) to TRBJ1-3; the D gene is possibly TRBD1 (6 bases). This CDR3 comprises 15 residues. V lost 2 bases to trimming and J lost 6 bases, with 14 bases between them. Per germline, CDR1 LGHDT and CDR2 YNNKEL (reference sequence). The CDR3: CASSQTIGQTNTIYF. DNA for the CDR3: TGTGCCAGCAGCCAAACGATCGGACAGACAAACACCATATATTTT.

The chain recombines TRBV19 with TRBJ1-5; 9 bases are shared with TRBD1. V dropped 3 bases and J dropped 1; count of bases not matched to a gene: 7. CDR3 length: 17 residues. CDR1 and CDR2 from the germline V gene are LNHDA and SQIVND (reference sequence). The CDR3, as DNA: TGTGCCAGTAGTATCGGACAGGGGAAGGGGAGCAATCAGCCCCAGCATTTT. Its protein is CASSIGQGKGSNQPQHF.

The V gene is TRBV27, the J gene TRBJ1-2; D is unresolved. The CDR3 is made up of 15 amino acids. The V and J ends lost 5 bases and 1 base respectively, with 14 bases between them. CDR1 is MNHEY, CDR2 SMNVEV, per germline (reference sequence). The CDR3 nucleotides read TGTGCCAGCAGTCCTATCGAGCGGCTTAACTATGGCTACACCTTC. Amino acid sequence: CASSPIERLNYGYTF.

The CDR3 loop reads CATSTEPAGQGAGQPQHF. CDR3 in DNA: TGTGCCACCAGCACTGAACCTGCGGGACAGGGGGCAGGGCAGCCCCAGCATTTT. The chain joins TRBV15 to TRBJ1-5; 12 positions match TRBD1. Trimming cost V 4 bases and J 7 bases; bases outside gene matches: 14. Per germline, CDR1 LNHNV and CDR2 YYDKDF (reference sequence). The CDR3 runs to 18 residues. Full variable domain (missing parts from reference TRBV15 and TRBJ1-5): DAMVIQNPRYQVTQFGKPVTLSCSQTLNHNVMYWYQQKSSQAPKLLFHYYDKDFNNEADTPDNFQSRRPNTSFCFLDIRSPGLGDTAMYLCATSTEPAGQGAGQPQHFGDGTRLSIL.

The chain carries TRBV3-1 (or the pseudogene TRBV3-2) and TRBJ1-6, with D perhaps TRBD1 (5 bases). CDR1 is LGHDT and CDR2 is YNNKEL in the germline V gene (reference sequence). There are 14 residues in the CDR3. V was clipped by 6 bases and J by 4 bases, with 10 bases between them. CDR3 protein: CASRDTGYNSPLHF. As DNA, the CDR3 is TGTGCCAGCAGGGACACAGGTTATAATTCACCCCTCCACTTT.

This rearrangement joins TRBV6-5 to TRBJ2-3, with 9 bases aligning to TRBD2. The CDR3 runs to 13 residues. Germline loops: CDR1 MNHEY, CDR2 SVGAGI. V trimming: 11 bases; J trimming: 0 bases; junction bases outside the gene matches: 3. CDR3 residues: CAAGGTSTDTQYF. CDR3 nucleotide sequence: TGTGCCGCGGGGGGGACGAGCACAGATACGCAGTATTTT.

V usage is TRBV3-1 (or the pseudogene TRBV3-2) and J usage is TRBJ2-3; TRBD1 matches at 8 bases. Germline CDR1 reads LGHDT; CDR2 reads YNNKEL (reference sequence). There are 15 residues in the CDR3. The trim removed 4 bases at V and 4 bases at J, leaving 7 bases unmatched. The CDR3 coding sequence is TGTGCCAGCAGCCGGGAGACAGGGGTACCAGATACGCAGTATTTT. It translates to CASSRETGVPDTQYF.

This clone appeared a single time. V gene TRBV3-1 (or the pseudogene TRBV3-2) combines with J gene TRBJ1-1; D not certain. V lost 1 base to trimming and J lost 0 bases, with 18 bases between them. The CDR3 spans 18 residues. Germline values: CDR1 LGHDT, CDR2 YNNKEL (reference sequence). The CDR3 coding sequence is TGTGCCAGCAGCCAAGCAGGTAAGTACACCGGAATGAACACTGAAGCTTTCTTT. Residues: CASSQAGKYTGMNTEAFF.

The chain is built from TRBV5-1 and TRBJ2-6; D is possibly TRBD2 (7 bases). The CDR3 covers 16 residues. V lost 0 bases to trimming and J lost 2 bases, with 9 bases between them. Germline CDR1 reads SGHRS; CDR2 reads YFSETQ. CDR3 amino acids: CASSLGGGPGANVLTF. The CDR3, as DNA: TGCGCCAGCAGCTTGGGGGGGGGCCCTGGGGCCAACGTCCTGACTTTC. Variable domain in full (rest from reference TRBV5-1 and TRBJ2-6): KAGVTQTPRYLIKTRGQQVTLSCSPISGHRSVSWYQQTPGQGLQFLFEYFSETQRNKGNFPGRFSGRQFSNSRSEMNVSTLELGDSALYLCASSLGGGPGANVLTFGAGSRLTVL.

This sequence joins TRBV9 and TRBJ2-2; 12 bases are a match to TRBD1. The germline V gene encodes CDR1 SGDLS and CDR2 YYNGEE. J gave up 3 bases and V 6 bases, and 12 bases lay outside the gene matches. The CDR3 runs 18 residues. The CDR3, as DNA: TGTGCCAGCACAAACCCAGAGTGGGACAGGGGGCACACCGGGGAGCTGTTTTTT. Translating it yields CASTNPEWDRGHTGELFF.

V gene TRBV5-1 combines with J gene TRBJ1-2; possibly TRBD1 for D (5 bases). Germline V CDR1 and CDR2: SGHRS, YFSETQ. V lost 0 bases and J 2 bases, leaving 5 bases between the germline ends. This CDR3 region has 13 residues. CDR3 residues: CASSLEGNYGYTF. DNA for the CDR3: TGCGCCAGCAGCTTGGAGGGGAACTATGGCTACACCTTC.

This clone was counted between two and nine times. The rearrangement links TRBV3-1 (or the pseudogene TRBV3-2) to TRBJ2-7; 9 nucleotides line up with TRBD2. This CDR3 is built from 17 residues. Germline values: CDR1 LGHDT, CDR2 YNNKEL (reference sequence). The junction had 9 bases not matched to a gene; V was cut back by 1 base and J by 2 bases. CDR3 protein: CASSQGGGGAATYEQYF. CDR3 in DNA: TGTGCCAGCAGCCAAGGTGGCGGGGGGGCAGCTACCTACGAGCAGTACTTC.

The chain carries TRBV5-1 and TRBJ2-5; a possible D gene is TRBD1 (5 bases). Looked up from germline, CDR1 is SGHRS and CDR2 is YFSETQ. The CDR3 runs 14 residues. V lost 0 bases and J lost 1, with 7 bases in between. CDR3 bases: TGCGCCAGCAGCTTGGGACAGTCCCAAGAGACCCAGTACTTC. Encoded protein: CASSLGQSQETQYF.

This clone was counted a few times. The CDR3 spells CASSLVWNTEAFF. The DNA for the CDR3 is TGTGCCAGCAGTTTAGTATGGAACACTGAAGCTTTCTTT. The chain is built from TRBV12-3 or TRBV12-4 and TRBJ1-1; D is undetermined. CDR3 size: 13 residues. The germline V and J ends were trimmed by 1 base and 1 base, with 4 bases remaining between them.

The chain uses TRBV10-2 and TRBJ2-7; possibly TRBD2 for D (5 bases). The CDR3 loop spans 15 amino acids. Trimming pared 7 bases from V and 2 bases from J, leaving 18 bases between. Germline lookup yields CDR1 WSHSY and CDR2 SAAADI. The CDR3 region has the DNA TGCGCCAGCAAAGTCTCCAGCGGAACACCCTACGAGCAGTACTTC. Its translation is CASKVSSGTPYEQYF.

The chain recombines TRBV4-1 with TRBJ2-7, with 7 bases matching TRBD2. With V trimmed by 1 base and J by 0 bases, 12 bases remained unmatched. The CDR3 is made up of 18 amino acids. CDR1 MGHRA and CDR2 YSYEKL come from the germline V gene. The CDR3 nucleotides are TGCGCCAGCAGCCAAGCTCCCGGGACTAACACCTACTCCTACGAGCAGTACGTC. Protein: CASSQAPGTNTYSYEQYV.

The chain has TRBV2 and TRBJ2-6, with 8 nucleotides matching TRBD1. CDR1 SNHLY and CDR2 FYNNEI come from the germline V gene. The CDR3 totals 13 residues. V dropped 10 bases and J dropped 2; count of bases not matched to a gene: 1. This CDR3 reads CATQGAGANVLTF. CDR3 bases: TGTGCCACACAGGGGGCTGGGGCCAACGTCCTGACTTTC.

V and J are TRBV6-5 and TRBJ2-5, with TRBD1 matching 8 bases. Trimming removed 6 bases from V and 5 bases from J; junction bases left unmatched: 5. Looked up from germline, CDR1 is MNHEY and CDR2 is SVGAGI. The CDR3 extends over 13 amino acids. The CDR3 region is CASRRTGTETQYF. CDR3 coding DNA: TGTGCCAGCAGGCGGACAGGGACGGAGACCCAGTACTTC.

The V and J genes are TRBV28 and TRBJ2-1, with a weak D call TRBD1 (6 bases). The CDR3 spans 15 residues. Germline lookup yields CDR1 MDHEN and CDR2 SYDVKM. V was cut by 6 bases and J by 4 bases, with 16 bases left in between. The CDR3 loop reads CASSRTRGLYNEQFF. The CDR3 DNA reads TGTGCCAGCAGCCGAACCAGGGGCCTATACAATGAGCAGTTCTTC.

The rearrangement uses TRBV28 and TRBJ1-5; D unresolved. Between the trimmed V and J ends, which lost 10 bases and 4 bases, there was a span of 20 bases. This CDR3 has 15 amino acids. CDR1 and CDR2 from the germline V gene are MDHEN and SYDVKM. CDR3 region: CAIRGGPQNNQPQHF. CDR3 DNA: TGTGCCATCCGGGGAGGACCTCAAAATAATCAGCCCCAGCATTTT.

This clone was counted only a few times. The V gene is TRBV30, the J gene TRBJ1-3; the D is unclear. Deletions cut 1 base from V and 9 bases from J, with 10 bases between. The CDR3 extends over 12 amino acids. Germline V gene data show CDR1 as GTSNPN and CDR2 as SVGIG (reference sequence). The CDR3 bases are TGTGCCTGGAGTGGACAAGGTAGCACCATATATTTT. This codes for CAWSGQGSTIYF.

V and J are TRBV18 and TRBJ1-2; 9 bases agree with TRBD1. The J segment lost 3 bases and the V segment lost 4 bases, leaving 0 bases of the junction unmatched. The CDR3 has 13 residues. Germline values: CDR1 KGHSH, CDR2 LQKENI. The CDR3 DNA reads TGTGCCAGCTCACGGGACAGGGACTATGGCTACACCTTC. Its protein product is CASSRDRDYGYTF.

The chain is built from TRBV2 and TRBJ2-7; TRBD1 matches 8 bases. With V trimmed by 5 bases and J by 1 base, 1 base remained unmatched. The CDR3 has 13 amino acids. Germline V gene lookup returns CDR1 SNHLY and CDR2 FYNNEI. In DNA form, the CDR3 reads TGTGCCAGCAGTCGACAGGGGTCCTACGAGCAGTACGTC. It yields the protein CASSRQGSYEQYV.